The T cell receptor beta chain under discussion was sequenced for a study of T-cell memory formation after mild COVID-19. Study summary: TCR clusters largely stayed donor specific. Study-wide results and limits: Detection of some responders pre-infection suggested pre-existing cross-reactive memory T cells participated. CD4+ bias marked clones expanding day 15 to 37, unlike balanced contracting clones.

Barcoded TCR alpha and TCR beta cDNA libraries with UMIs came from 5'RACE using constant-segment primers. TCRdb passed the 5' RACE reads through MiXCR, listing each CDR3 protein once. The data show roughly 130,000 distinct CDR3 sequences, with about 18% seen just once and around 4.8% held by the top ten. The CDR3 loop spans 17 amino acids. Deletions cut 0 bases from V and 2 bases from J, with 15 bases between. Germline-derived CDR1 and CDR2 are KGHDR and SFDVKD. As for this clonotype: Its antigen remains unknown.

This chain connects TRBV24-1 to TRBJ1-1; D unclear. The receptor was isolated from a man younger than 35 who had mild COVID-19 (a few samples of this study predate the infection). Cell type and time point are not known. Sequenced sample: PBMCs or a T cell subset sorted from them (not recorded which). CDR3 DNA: TGTGCCACCAGTGATTTGCGAGGCCGGTCGGAAAACACTGAAGCTTTCTTT. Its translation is CATSDLRGRSENTEAFF.